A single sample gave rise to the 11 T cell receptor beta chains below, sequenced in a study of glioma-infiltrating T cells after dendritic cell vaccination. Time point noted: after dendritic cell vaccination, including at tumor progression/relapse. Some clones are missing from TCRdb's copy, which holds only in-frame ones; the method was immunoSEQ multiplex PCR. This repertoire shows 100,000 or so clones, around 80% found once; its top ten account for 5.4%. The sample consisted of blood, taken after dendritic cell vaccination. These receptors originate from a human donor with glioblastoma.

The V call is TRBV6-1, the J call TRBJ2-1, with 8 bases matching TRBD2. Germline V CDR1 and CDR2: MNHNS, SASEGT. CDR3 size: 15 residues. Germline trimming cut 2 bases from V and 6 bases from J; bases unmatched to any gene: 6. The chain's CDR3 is CASSERGGPSNEQFF. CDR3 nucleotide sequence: TGTGCCAGCAGTGAACGCGGGGGGCCCAGCAATGAGCAGTTCTTC.

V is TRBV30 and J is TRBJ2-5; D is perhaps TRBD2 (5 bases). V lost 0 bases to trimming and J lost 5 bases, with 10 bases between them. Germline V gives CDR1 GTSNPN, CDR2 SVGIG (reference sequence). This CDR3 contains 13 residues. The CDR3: CAWSVRRTETQYF. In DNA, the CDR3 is TGTGCCTGGAGTGTACGGAGGACCGAGACCCAGTACTTC.

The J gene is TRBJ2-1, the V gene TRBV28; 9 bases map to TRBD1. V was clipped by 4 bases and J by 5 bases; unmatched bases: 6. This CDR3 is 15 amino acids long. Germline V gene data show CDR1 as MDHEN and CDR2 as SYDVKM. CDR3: CASSSPGTGNNEQFF. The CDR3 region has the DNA TGTGCCAGCAGTTCACCCGGGACAGGGAACAATGAGCAGTTCTTC.

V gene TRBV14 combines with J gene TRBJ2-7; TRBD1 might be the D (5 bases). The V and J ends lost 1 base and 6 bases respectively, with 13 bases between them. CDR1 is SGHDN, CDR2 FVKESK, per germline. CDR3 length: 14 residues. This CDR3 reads CASSQVGRVVEQYF. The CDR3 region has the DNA TGTGCCAGCAGCCAAGTTGGCAGGGTTGTCGAGCAGTACTTC.

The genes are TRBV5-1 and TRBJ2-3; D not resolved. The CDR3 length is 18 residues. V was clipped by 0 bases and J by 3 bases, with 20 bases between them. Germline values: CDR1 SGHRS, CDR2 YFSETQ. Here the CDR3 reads CASSLEASRRPPTDTQYF. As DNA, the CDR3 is TGCGCCAGCAGCTTGGAAGCTTCACGCAGGCCCCCAACAGATACGCAGTATTTT.

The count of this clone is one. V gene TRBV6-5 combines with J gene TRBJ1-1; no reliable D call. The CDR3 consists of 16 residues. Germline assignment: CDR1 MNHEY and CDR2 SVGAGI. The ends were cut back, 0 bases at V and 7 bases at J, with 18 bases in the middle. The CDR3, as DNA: TGTGCCAGCAGTTACTCCACCGGGATGGGGTCTAATGAAGCTTTCTTT. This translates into CASSYSTGMGSNEAFF.

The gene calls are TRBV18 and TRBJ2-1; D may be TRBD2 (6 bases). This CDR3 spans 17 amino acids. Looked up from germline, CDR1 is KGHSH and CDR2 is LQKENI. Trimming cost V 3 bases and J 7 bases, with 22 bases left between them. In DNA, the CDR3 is TGTGCCAGCTCACCGTTGGGATCGGGGCTAGCGATTAATGAGCAGTTCTTC. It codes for CASSPLGSGLAINEQFF.

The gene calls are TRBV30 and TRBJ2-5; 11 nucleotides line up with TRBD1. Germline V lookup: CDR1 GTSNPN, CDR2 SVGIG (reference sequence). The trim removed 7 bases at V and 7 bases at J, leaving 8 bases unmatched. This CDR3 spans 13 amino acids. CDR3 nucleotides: TGTGCCTTTTCGTCCGGGACAGGGGGGACCCAGTACTTC. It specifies CAFSSGTGGTQYF.

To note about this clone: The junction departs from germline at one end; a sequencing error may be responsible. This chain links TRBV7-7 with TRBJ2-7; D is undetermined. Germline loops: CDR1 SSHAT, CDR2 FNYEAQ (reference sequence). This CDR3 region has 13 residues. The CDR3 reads CASSLSQSYEQYF. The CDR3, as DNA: TGTGCTAGCAGCTTGTCACAGAGCTACGAGCAGTACTTC.

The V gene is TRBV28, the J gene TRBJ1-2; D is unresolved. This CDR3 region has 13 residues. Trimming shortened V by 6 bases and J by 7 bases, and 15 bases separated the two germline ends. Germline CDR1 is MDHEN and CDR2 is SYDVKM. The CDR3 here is CASSRTGSAGYTF. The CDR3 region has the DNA TGTGCCAGCAGCCGCACCGGTTCTGCTGGCTACACCTTC.

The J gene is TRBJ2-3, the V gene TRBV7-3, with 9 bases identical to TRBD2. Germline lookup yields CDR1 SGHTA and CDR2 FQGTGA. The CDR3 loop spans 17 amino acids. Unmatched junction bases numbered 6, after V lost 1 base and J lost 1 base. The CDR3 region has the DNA TGTGCCAGCAGCTTAAATAGACTAGCGGATGGCACAGATACGCAGTATTTT. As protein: CASSLNRLADGTDTQYF.